These T cell receptor beta chains were read from a single sample in a study of spatial heterogeneity in lung cancer. TCRdb processed the 5' RACE reads anew with MiXCR; each CDR3 protein has one entry. Of approximately 90,000 distinct CDR3 sequences listed, about 9.4% are singletons. The specimen comprised PBMCs, sampled at surgery. Receptors were obtained from a male donor with early-stage non-small cell lung cancer. The CDR3 runs from the conserved cysteine through the conserved F or W. Each record gives: clone size, D gene, V gene, CDR3 length, J gene, CDR3 protein, CDR3 DNA. The D gene is left open where the match is weak. Clone size is shown for a subset of rows, as once, few, many or a class of expanded clone.

clone size: NA; D gene: NA; V gene: TRBV18; CDR3 length: 13; J gene: TRBJ2-5; CDR3 protein: CASSPGAQETQYF; CDR3 DNA: TGTGCCAGCTCACCCGGGGCACAAGAGACCCAGTACTTC
clone size: many; D gene: TRBD1; V gene: TRBV3-1; CDR3 length: 14; J gene: TRBJ1-2; CDR3 protein: CASSQVGQGYGYTF; CDR3 DNA: TGTGCCAGCAGCCAAGTGGGACAGGGCTATGGCTACACCTTC
clone size: many; D gene: NA; V gene: TRBV20-1; CDR3 length: 13; J gene: TRBJ2-5; CDR3 protein: CSAREPGQETQYF; CDR3 DNA: TGCAGTGCTAGAGAACCGGGCCAAGAGACCCAGTACTTC
clone size: many; D gene: NA; V gene: TRBV29-1; CDR3 length: 14; J gene: TRBJ1-1; CDR3 protein: CSVEDAGRWAEAFF; CDR3 DNA: TGCAGCGTTGAAGACGCGGGCCGGTGGGCTGAAGCTTTCTTT
clone size: NA; D gene: NA; V gene: TRBV4-3; CDR3 length: 16; J gene: TRBJ1-1; CDR3 protein: CASSQDLGGLNTEAFF; CDR3 DNA: TGCGCCAGCAGCCAAGATCTGGGGGGCCTGAACACTGAAGCTTTCTTT
clone size: many; D gene: NA; V gene: TRBV24-1; CDR3 length: 18; J gene: TRBJ1-5; CDR3 protein: CATSDQPADTRTTTPQHF; CDR3 DNA: TGTGCCACCAGTGATCAACCGGCGGACACTCGCACGACGACGCCCCAGCATTTT
clone size: NA; D gene: NA; V gene: TRBV5-1; CDR3 length: 15; J gene: TRBJ2-1; CDR3 protein: CASSLSQGIYSEQFF; CDR3 DNA: TGCGCCAGCAGCTTGAGTCAGGGGATTTACAGTGAGCAGTTCTTC
clone size: few; D gene: NA; V gene: TRBV7-9; CDR3 length: 13; J gene: TRBJ2-1; CDR3 protein: CASTQGPRDEQFF; CDR3 DNA: TGTGCCAGCACCCAGGGACCGAGGGATGAGCAGTTCTTC
clone size: NA; D gene: NA; V gene: TRBV20-1; CDR3 length: 12; J gene: TRBJ1-6; CDR3 protein: CSATKGNSPLHF; CDR3 DNA: TGCAGTGCTACCAAGGGAAATTCACCCCTCCACTTT
clone size: NA; D gene: NA; V gene: TRBV20-1; CDR3 length: 12; J gene: TRBJ1-4; CDR3 protein: CSATDSNEKLFF; CDR3 DNA: TGCAGTGCCACCGATAGTAATGAAAAACTGTTTTTT
clone size: few; D gene: NA; V gene: TRBV7-9; CDR3 length: 14; J gene: TRBJ2-2; CDR3 protein: CASSPDGAAGELFF; CDR3 DNA: TGTGCCAGCAGCCCAGATGGGGCGGCCGGGGAGCTGTTTTTT
clone size: many; D gene: TRBD1; V gene: TRBV20-1; CDR3 length: 14; J gene: TRBJ2-3; CDR3 protein: CSASYGTASDTQYF; CDR3 DNA: TGCAGTGCTAGTTATGGGACAGCCTCGGATACGCAGTATTTT
clone size: few; D gene: NA; V gene: TRBV19; CDR3 length: 12; J gene: TRBJ2-3; CDR3 protein: CASSIDRDTQYF; CDR3 DNA: TGTGCCAGTAGTATAGATCGGGATACGCAGTATTTT
clone size: many; D gene: NA; V gene: TRBV4-1; CDR3 length: 15; J gene: TRBJ1-6; CDR3 protein: CASSHHRAGNSPLHF; CDR3 DNA: TGCGCCAGCAGCCACCATCGGGCAGGCAATTCACCCCTCCACTTT
clone size: NA; D gene: NA; V gene: TRBV4-2; CDR3 length: 14; J gene: TRBJ2-5; CDR3 protein: CASSYGTNEETQYF; CDR3 DNA: TGTGCCAGCAGCTACGGGACCAACGAAGAGACCCAGTACTTC
clone size: NA; D gene: NA; V gene: TRBV24-1; CDR3 length: 14; J gene: TRBJ2-5; CDR3 protein: CATSGGELRETQYF; CDR3 DNA: TGTGCCACCAGTGGGGGGGAATTGAGAGAGACCCAGTACTTC
clone size: NA; D gene: TRBD2; V gene: TRBV7-2; CDR3 length: 15; J gene: TRBJ2-1; CDR3 protein: CASSFSGGNYNEQFF; CDR3 DNA: TGTGCCAGCAGCTTTAGCGGGGGGAACTACAATGAGCAGTTCTTC
clone size: few; D gene: TRBD2; V gene: TRBV29-1; CDR3 length: 13; J gene: TRBJ2-7; CDR3 protein: CSVAVQRDYEQYF; CDR3 DNA: TGCAGCGTTGCCGTCCAGCGGGATTACGAGCAGTACTTC
clone size: many; D gene: NA; V gene: TRBV5-1; CDR3 length: 11; J gene: TRBJ2-1; CDR3 protein: CASITGGEQFF; CDR3 DNA: TGCGCCAGCATAACGGGCGGGGAGCAGTTCTTC
clone size: many; D gene: TRBD2; V gene: TRBV13; CDR3 length: 15; J gene: TRBJ2-1; CDR3 protein: CASSPVAGGINEQFF; CDR3 DNA: TGTGCCAGCAGCCCCGTAGCGGGAGGAATCAATGAGCAGTTCTTC
clone size: few; D gene: TRBD2; V gene: TRBV20-1; CDR3 length: 19; J gene: TRBJ2-1; CDR3 protein: CSARVAGTSGGYSYNEQFF; CDR3 DNA: TGCAGTGCTAGAGTCGCCGGGACTAGCGGGGGGTACTCCTACAATGAGCAGTTCTTC
clone size: many; D gene: NA; V gene: TRBV7-9; CDR3 length: 16; J gene: TRBJ2-2; CDR3 protein: CASSLAHPSNSGELFF; CDR3 DNA: TGTGCCAGCAGCTTAGCGCATCCATCGAACTCCGGGGAGCTGTTTTTT
clone size: many; D gene: NA; V gene: TRBV10-3; CDR3 length: 14; J gene: TRBJ1-1; CDR3 protein: CAISESLGHTEAFF; CDR3 DNA: TGTGCCATCAGTGAGTCGTTGGGACACACTGAAGCTTTCTTT
clone size: many; D gene: TRBD1; V gene: TRBV6-6; CDR3 length: 14; J gene: TRBJ1-2; CDR3 protein: CASSSQDRGKGYTF; CDR3 DNA: TGTGCCAGCAGCAGTCAAGACAGGGGGAAAGGCTACACCTTC
clone size: NA; D gene: TRBD1; V gene: TRBV29-1; CDR3 length: 13; J gene: TRBJ1-1; CDR3 protein: CSVLDRVNTEAFF; CDR3 DNA: TGCAGCGTATTAGACAGGGTGAACACTGAAGCTTTCTTT
clone size: few; D gene: NA; V gene: TRBV10-3; CDR3 length: 11; J gene: TRBJ2-7; CDR3 protein: CATALNYEQYF; CDR3 DNA: TGTGCCACCGCCCTGAATTACGAGCAGTACTTC
clone size: many; D gene: TRBD1; V gene: TRBV28; CDR3 length: 15; J gene: TRBJ2-7; CDR3 protein: CASSLGTVLSYEQYF; CDR3 DNA: TGTGCCAGCAGTTTAGGGACAGTGCTCTCCTACGAGCAGTACTTC
clone size: few; D gene: TRBD2; V gene: TRBV5-1; CDR3 length: 15; J gene: TRBJ2-3; CDR3 protein: CASKGSGGVTDTQYF; CDR3 DNA: TGCGCCAGCAAAGGTAGCGGGGGAGTCACAGATACGCAGTATTTT
clone size: few; D gene: NA; V gene: TRBV6-5; CDR3 length: 13; J gene: TRBJ2-3; CDR3 protein: CASSWSEADTQYF; CDR3 DNA: TGTGCCAGCAGTTGGTCCGAGGCAGATACGCAGTATTTT
clone size: many; D gene: NA; V gene: TRBV14; CDR3 length: 13; J gene: TRBJ2-1; CDR3 protein: CASSQDRANEQFF; CDR3 DNA: TGTGCCAGCAGCCAAGATAGGGCCAATGAGCAGTTCTTC
clone size: NA; D gene: TRBD1; V gene: TRBV6-6; CDR3 length: 14; J gene: TRBJ2-5; CDR3 protein: CASSRQGAEETQYF; CDR3 DNA: TGTGCCAGCAGTCGACAGGGGGCAGAAGAGACCCAGTACTTC